The rows below give T cell receptor beta chains drawn from one sample of a study of cytomegalovirus exposure and HLA in healthy donors. Sequencing used immunoSEQ multiplex PCR; TCRdb keeps in-frame clones, though not all of them. This sample has over 150,000 clones, with approximately 80% found just once. Sequencing was carried out using PBMCs. These receptors were obtained from a woman aged 35 to 49 in good health and CMV-seropositive. CDR3s include the opening cysteine and the closing phenylalanine or tryptophan. The D gene is left open where the match is weak. Clone sizes are given selectively: once, few, many, or a class where the clone is expanded.

>16|TRBJ1-1|NA|few|TRBV5-8
TGTGCCAGCACCGATTGGGGGAGGGCGGAGAACACTGAAGCTTTCTTT
CASTDWGRAENTEAFF
>17|TRBJ2-1|TRBD1|NA|TRBV7-9
TGTGCCAGCAGCTTAATGACAGGGGTTAGCTCCTACAATGAGCAGTTCTTC
CASSLMTGVSSYNEQFF
>11|TRBJ2-3|NA|once|TRBV14
TGTGCCAGCAGCTATGCAGATACGCAGTATTTT
CASSYADTQYF
>13|TRBJ2-7|NA|NA|TRBV7-3
TGTGCCAGCAGCTTCGGTCTCGGGTACGAGCAGTACTTC
CASSFGLGYEQYF
>11|TRBJ1-1|NA|NA|TRBV20-1
TGCAGTGCCGATTCCAGCACTGAAGCTTTCTTT
CSADSSTEAFF
>14|TRBJ2-7|NA|NA|TRBV25-1
TGTGCCAGCAGTGAATATGGTTCCTCCTACGAGCAGTACTTC
CASSEYGSSYEQYF
>15|TRBJ1-5|TRBD1|NA|TRBV2
TGTGCCAGCAGGGAGACAGGGGGGAGCAATCAGCCCCAGCATTTT
CASRETGGSNQPQHF
>15|TRBJ1-5|NA|NA|TRBV11-2
TGTGCCAGCAGCTTAGACCGGGTTAGCAATCAGCCCCAGCATTTT
CASSLDRVSNQPQHF
>14|TRBJ2-7|TRBD1|few|TRBV5-6
TGTGCCAGCAGCTTGGGACAGGGGTCCTACGAGCAGTACTTC
CASSLGQGSYEQYF
>12|TRBJ1-2|NA|NA|TRBV29-1
TGCAGCGCCCGGGGTGGGGGGGATGGCTACACCTTC
CSARGGGDGYTF
>18|TRBJ2-2|TRBD2|NA|TRBV4-2
TGTGCCAGCAGCCAAGAGGGACTAGCGGGAGGAGGGGCGGGGGAGCTGTTTTTT
CASSQEGLAGGGAGELFF
>15|TRBJ1-6|TRBD1|NA|TRBV2
TGTGCCAGCAGCCAGAGGACAGGGAATAATTCACCCCTCCACTTT
CASSQRTGNNSPLHF
>15|TRBJ2-6|NA|NA|TRBV7-8
TGTGCCAGCAGCACCGGGTACTCTGGGGCCAACGTCCTGACTTTC
CASSTGYSGANVLTF
>13|TRBJ2-7|NA|once|TRBV29-1
TGCAGCGTTGAGGCAGGGAACTCCTACGAGCAGTACTTC
CSVEAGNSYEQYF
>12|TRBJ2-7|NA|NA|TRBV7-9
TGTGCCAGCAGCTTTAGAGATTACGAGCAGTACTTC
CASSFRDYEQYF
>12|TRBJ1-2|TRBD1|few|TRBV18
TGTGCCAGCTCAACATCACAGGGGGCGTACACCTTC
CASSTSQGAYTF
>14|TRBJ2-7|NA|NA|TRBV6-5
TGTGCCAGCAGTCGTCCGGACTGGCAACACGAGCAGTACTTC
CASSRPDWQHEQYF
>15|TRBJ2-5|TRBD2|NA|TRBV6-5
TGTGCCAGCAGTAGAGCGGGAGGGCCAAAGGAGACCCAGTACTTC
CASSRAGGPKETQYF
>13|TRBJ2-7|NA|once|TRBV6-1
TGTGCCAGCAGTGAAAATACGGGATACGAGCAGTACTTC
CASSENTGYEQYF
>14|TRBJ2-7|TRBD2|NA|TRBV6-1
TGTGCCAGCAGTACTAGCGGGAGTGGGTACGAGCAGTACTTC
CASSTSGSGYEQYF
>15|TRBJ2-3|NA|NA|TRBV5-1
TGCGCCAGCAGCTTCACAGTTTCGGGGACAGATACGCAGTATTTT
CASSFTVSGTDTQYF
>15|TRBJ2-7|NA|NA|TRBV7-2
TGTGCCAGCAGCTTAGAAACCCGCGGACTTTACGAGCAGTACTTC
CASSLETRGLYEQYF
>15|TRBJ2-3|TRBD1|few|TRBV30
TGTGCCTGGAGTAAAGGACAGGGGCGTTTGGATACGCAGTATTTT
CAWSKGQGRLDTQYF
>14|TRBJ2-7|TRBD1|once|TRBV28
TGTGCCAGCAGCCCCGGACAGGGAGCCTACGAGCAGTACTTC
CASSPGQGAYEQYF
>19|TRBJ2-2|TRBD2|NA|TRBV27
TGTGCCAGCAGTTTACTAGCTAGCGGGGCCCCGCGGGGCACCGGGGAGCTGTTTTTT
CASSLLASGAPRGTGELFF
>15|TRBJ2-7|TRBD1|NA|TRBV28
TGTGCCAGCAGGTATTCCCAACAGGGGGCGGGTGAGCAGTACTTC
CASRYSQQGAGEQYF
>15|TRBJ2-7|TRBD2|NA|TRBV2
TGTGCCAGCAGGGCTAGCGGGAGGGCCCTGGGGGAGCAGTACTTC
CASRASGRALGEQYF
>15|TRBJ2-7|NA|NA|TRBV7-3
TGTGCCAGCAGCTTATACGCCAGGGTGGGCTACGAGCAGTACTTC
CASSLYARVGYEQYF
>11|TRBJ1-2|NA|NA|TRBV6-1
TGTGCCAGCAGTGAAGTACGGGGCTACACCTTC
CASSEVRGYTF
>14|TRBJ2-4|NA|NA|TRBV27
TGTGCCAGCAGTCCGGACAACCCGTGGGGCATTCAGTACTTC
CASSPDNPWGIQYF
>15|TRBJ2-5|TRBD1|NA|TRBV6-5
TGTGCCAGCAGCCGGGACAGGAGGACACAAGAGACCCAGTACTTC
CASSRDRRTQETQYF
>15|TRBJ2-3|NA|few|TRBV27
TGTGCCAGCAGTACCATCGGGGGTAGCACAGATACGCAGTATTTT
CASSTIGGSTDTQYF
>13|TRBJ2-1|NA|NA|TRBV5-4
TGTGCCAGCAGCTTGCGGGGTTACAATGAGCAGTTCTTC
CASSLRGYNEQFF
>13|TRBJ2-7|TRBD1|NA|TRBV2
TGTGCCAGCAGGGACAGGGACTCCTACGAGCAGTACTTC
CASRDRDSYEQYF
>15|TRBJ1-1|NA|once|TRBV7-2
TGTGCCAGCAGCTTAGCCCCGGTTTTGAACACTGAAGCTTTCTTT
CASSLAPVLNTEAFF
>12|TRBJ2-3|NA|NA|TRBV6-5
TGTGCCAGCAGTCAAAACACAGATACGCAGTATTTT
CASSQNTDTQYF
>16|TRBJ2-5|TRBD2|once|TRBV6-6
TGTGCCAGCAGTTACTCAGCGGGAGGGCCGGGGGAGACCCAGTACTTC
CASSYSAGGPGETQYF
>15|TRBJ1-5|NA|once|TRBV9
TGTGCCAGCAGCGTACAGGCCGTTCCCAATCAGCCCCAGCATTTT
CASSVQAVPNQPQHF
>15|TRBJ2-7|TRBD2|once|TRBV28
TGTGCCAGCAGTTTATCTAGGGCTAGCGGCCCCGAGCAGTACTTC
CASSLSRASGPEQYF
>15|TRBJ2-2|TRBD1|few|TRBV2
TGTGCCAGCCTTCGGGACAGCAAGAACACCGGGGAGCTGTTTTTT
CASLRDSKNTGELFF
>15|TRBJ1-1|NA|NA|TRBV29-1
TGCAGCGTAGCCCCCCGGGTGGTAGGGAACACTGAAGCTTTCTTT
CSVAPRVVGNTEAFF
>16|TRBJ1-5|NA|NA|TRBV7-8
TGTGCCAGCAGCCCTTCGGGTGGGAGAGCAAATCAGCCCCAGCATTTT
CASSPSGGRANQPQHF
>14|TRBJ2-5|TRBD1|NA|TRBV7-9
TGTGCCAGCAGCGACAGGGGGCGGTTGGAGACCCAGTACTTC
CASSDRGRLETQYF
>16|TRBJ2-1|TRBD2|NA|TRBV7-3
TGTGCCAGCAGCCCCCTTGCGGGGGGCTCCTACAATGAGCAGTTCTTC
CASSPLAGGSYNEQFF
>14|TRBJ2-1|TRBD1|NA|TRBV29-1
TGCAGCACGAACAAAGGGACAGGTGCAAATGAGCAGTTCTTC
CSTNKGTGANEQFF
>14|TRBJ1-2|TRBD1|NA|TRBV6-6
TGTGCCAGCAGTTCTGACAGGGGACAAGGTGGCTACACCTTC
CASSSDRGQGGYTF
>16|TRBJ2-1|TRBD2|NA|TRBV27
TGTGCCAGCAGTTTAAGGTCCGGACTAGCGGGAGATGAGCAGTTCTTC
CASSLRSGLAGDEQFF
>15|TRBJ2-7|TRBD2|few|TRBV5-1
TGCGCCAGCAGCTTGACTAGCGGGAGGGCCCACGAGCAGTACTTC
CASSLTSGRAHEQYF
>15|TRBJ2-3|TRBD1|once|TRBV14
TGTGCCAGCAGCCAGCAGACAGGGAGCACAGATACGCAGTATTTT
CASSQQTGSTDTQYF
>12|TRBJ1-2|NA|NA|TRBV6-5
TGTGCCAGCAGTTCCGGACAGTCTGGCTACACCTTC
CASSSGQSGYTF
>15|TRBJ2-4|NA|NA|TRBV25-1
TGTGCCAGCAGTGGCATTGAGCAAGCCAAAAACATTCAGTACTTC
CASSGIEQAKNIQYF
>13|TRBJ1-2|TRBD1|once|TRBV30
TGTGCCTGGAGTGGACAGGGGGAATCGGGCTACACCTTC
CAWSGQGESGYTF
>14|TRBJ1-2|NA|NA|TRBV18
TGTGCCAGCTCACGGGACAAACTTAACTATGGCTACACCTTC
CASSRDKLNYGYTF
>11|TRBJ1-1|NA|NA|TRBV6-6
TGTGCCAGCAGTTACGTAGATGAAGCTTTCTTT
CASSYVDEAFF
>14|TRBJ2-1|TRBD1|NA|TRBV30
TGTGCCTGGAGTCGTGGGGACAGGAACAATGAGCAGTTCTTC
CAWSRGDRNNEQFF